The 17 T cell receptor beta chains listed next were all sequenced from one sample in a study of cytotoxic CD8 clonotypes in ibrutinib-treated CLL. Measured with immunoSEQ multiplex PCR; TCRdb has only the in-frame clones, and not every one. In the table there are over 250,000 clones, 65% to 85% of which are singletons. The source was PBMCs, collected at disease progression, from a patient treated with ibrutinib. The receptors come from a human donor with chronic lymphocytic leukemia.

V and J are TRBV9 and TRBJ2-2; D is possibly TRBD1 (6 bases). Germline CDR1 SGDLS, CDR2 YYNGEE. V lost 1 base and J 2 bases, leaving 12 bases between the germline ends. This CDR3 comprises 16 residues. CDR3 amino acids: CASSVSGRGNTGELFF. DNA of the CDR3: TGTGCCAGCAGCGTAAGTGGCAGGGGCAACACCGGGGAGCTGTTTTTT.

The genes are TRBV5-4 and TRBJ1-2, with 7 bases fitting TRBD1. The CDR3 totals 12 residues. V lost 5 bases, J lost 10 bases, and 8 bases stayed unmatched. Germline V gives CDR1 SGHNT, CDR2 YYREEE (reference sequence). The CDR3 is CASSSDRVDYTF. Here the CDR3 DNA reads TGTGCCAGCAGTTCAGACAGGGTCGACTACACCTTC.

The chain joins TRBV19 to TRBJ1-5; 9 positions agree with TRBD1. This CDR3 region has 17 residues. Germline-derived CDR1 and CDR2 are LNHDA and SQIVND (reference sequence). With 4 bases clipped from V and 0 bases from J, the junction kept 7 bases outside the gene matches. The CDR3 region has the DNA TGTGCCAGTAGTACCATGACAGGGGGGTATAGCAATCAGCCCCAGCATTTT. Its translation: CASSTMTGGYSNQPQHF.

V gene TRBV9 combines with J gene TRBJ2-3; D perhaps matches TRBD2 (6 bases). Germline V lookup: CDR1 SGDLS, CDR2 YYNGEE. The CDR3 has 15 amino acids. V shed 0 bases and J shed 6 bases, with 14 bases lying between them. The CDR3 is CASSVEPGVVDTQYF. CDR3 DNA sequence: TGTGCCAGCAGCGTAGAGCCGGGGGTGGTGGATACGCAGTATTTT.

The chain carries TRBV6-5 and TRBJ2-5, with TRBD1 matching over 8 bases. This CDR3 comprises 13 residues. Trimming at V came to 8 bases and at J to 7 bases, leaving 9 bases not matched to a gene. Germline CDR1 is MNHEY and CDR2 is SVGAGI. CDR3 sequence reads: CASLRQGSGTQYF. The CDR3 DNA reads TGTGCCAGCCTGCGACAGGGGAGTGGGACCCAGTACTTC.

The rearrangement links TRBV18 to TRBJ2-3; no reliable D call. The V gene lost 4 bases and the J gene lost 6 bases, with 11 bases spanning the gap. This CDR3 has 13 amino acids. Germline-derived CDR1 and CDR2 are KGHSH and LQKENI. CDR3 nucleotides: TGTGCCAGCTCACTTTGGGCCGGCGATACGCAGTATTTT. It yields the protein CASSLWAGDTQYF.

The chain has TRBV5-4 and TRBJ2-7; 10 bases line up with TRBD1. This CDR3 has 15 amino acids. Germline values: CDR1 SGHNT, CDR2 YYREEE (reference sequence). V trimming: 4 bases; J trimming: 2 bases; junction bases outside the gene matches: 6. The CDR3 loop is CASSLPGQGPYEQYF. In nucleotides, the CDR3 is TGTGCCAGCAGCCTCCCGGGACAGGGGCCCTACGAGCAGTACTTC.

V is TRBV11-2 and J is TRBJ2-7; 8 bases are a match to TRBD1. The V segment lost 3 bases and the J segment 0 bases; nucleotides outside the gene matches: 10. The CDR3 loop spans 17 amino acids. Germline loops: CDR1 SGHAT, CDR2 FQNNGV. The CDR3 DNA is TGTGCCAGCAGCTTCTTGACAGGGGCCACCTCCTCCTACGAGCAGTACTTC. It codes for CASSFLTGATSSYEQYF.

This clone was seen more than once but under ten times. The chain links TRBV19 to TRBJ1-1, with D perhaps matching TRBD1 (5 bases). This CDR3 is built from 13 residues. Trimming took 4 bases from V and 7 from J, leaving 13 bases between them. Germline V gene sequence: CDR1 LNHDA, CDR2 SQIVND (reference sequence). The chain's CDR3 is CASSTRGYYEAFF. The CDR3 DNA reads as TGTGCCAGTAGTACTCGGGGCTATTATGAAGCTTTCTTT.

V is TRBV13 and J is TRBJ1-1; 10 bases align to TRBD1. With 5 bases clipped from V and 5 bases from J, the junction kept 2 bases outside the gene matches. Germline V gene data show CDR1 as PRHDT and CDR2 as FYEKMQ (reference sequence). The CDR3 is 13 residues long. CDR3 region: CASSKDRGTEAFF. The CDR3 DNA sequence: TGTGCCAGCAGCAAGGACAGGGGGACTGAAGCTTTCTTT.

The chain has TRBV27 and TRBJ2-1; D may be TRBD2 (7 bases). V was shortened by 6 bases and J by 4 bases, with 16 bases between the two germline ends. The CDR3 totals 15 residues. Germline values: CDR1 MNHEY, CDR2 SMNVEV (reference sequence). The chain's CDR3 is CASSPEGGFYNEQFF. The DNA of the CDR3 is TGTGCCAGCAGCCCTGAGGGGGGGTTTTACAATGAGCAGTTCTTC.

This clone has a single count. This sequence joins TRBV28 and TRBJ2-2, with 12 positions matching TRBD2. Germline-derived CDR1 and CDR2 are MDHEN and SYDVKM. The CDR3 covers 18 residues. J was trimmed by 0 bases and V by 5 bases; bases with no gene match: 7. The CDR3 DNA is TGTGCCAGCAGTCCGCAGCGGACTAGCGGGACGAACACCGGGGAGCTGTTTTTT. Translated, it gives CASSPQRTSGTNTGELFF.

The chain carries TRBV10-1 and TRBJ1-1; possible D gene TRBD1, 6 bases. Trimming left V 4 bases short and J 6 bases short, with 15 bases between. CDR1 WNHNN and CDR2 SYGVQD come from the germline V gene (reference sequence). CDR3 length: 14 residues. The CDR3 here is CASSVGGPEAEAFF. The CDR3 DNA reads TGCGCCAGCAGTGTCGGGGGCCCCGAGGCTGAAGCTTTCTTT.

The rearrangement links TRBV15 to TRBJ1-1; possibly TRBD1 for D (6 bases). V lost 5 bases, J lost 0 bases, and 16 bases lay in between. The CDR3 runs 16 residues. The V gene's germline CDR1 is LNHNV and CDR2 YYDKDF (reference sequence). CDR3 in amino acids: CATSGTRPLLNTEAFF. The CDR3 coding sequence is TGTGCCACCAGCGGGACACGACCACTACTGAACACTGAAGCTTTCTTT. The full variable domain, in which reference TRBV15 and TRBJ1-1 provide the parts outside the CDR3, is DAMVIQNPRYQVTQFGKPVTLSCSQTLNHNVMYWYQQKSSQAPKLLFHYYDKDFNNEADTPDNFQSRRPNTSFCFLDIRSPGLGDTAMYLCATSGTRPLLNTEAFFGQGTRLTVV.

V is TRBV29-1 and J is TRBJ1-2; D possibly corresponds to TRBD1 (5 bases). V dropped 8 bases and J dropped 4 bases, with 17 bases sitting between them. Germline CDR1 SQVTM, CDR2 ANQGSEA. The CDR3 is 13 residues long. For the CDR3, the DNA is TGCAGCATTGGTGGGGCAGGGATCTATGGCTACACCTTC. It yields the protein CSIGGAGIYGYTF.

This clone was seen more than once but under ten times. This chain uses TRBV9 with TRBJ2-1; D might be TRBD2 (5 bases). Trimming took off 4 bases at V and 6 bases at J, with 17 bases between the two ends. Germline V gene data show CDR1 as SGDLS and CDR2 as YYNGEE. The CDR3 is 15 residues long. CDR3 DNA: TGTGCCAGCAGCCTAGGGTACAGCGGAGGCAATGAGCAGTTCTTC. This translates into CASSLGYSGGNEQFF.

The chain uses TRBV19 and TRBJ2-7; maybe TRBD1 (5 bases). The germline V gene encodes CDR1 LNHDA and CDR2 SQIVND (reference sequence). V lost 5 bases, J lost 3 bases, and 8 bases lay in between. The CDR3 extends over 12 amino acids. The CDR3 protein is CASSPDSYEQYF. For the CDR3, the DNA is TGTGCCAGTAGTCCCGACAGCTACGAGCAGTACTTC.